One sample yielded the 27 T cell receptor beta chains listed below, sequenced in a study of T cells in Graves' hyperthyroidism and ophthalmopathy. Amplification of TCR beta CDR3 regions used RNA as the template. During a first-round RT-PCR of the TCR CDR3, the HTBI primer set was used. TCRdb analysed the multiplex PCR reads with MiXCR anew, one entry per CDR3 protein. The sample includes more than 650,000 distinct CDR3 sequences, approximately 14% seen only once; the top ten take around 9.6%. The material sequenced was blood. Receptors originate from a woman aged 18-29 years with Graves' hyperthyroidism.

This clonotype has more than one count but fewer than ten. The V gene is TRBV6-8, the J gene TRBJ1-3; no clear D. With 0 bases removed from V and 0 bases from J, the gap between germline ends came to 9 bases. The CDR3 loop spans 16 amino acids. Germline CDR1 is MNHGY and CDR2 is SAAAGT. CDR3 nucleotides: TGTGCCAGCAGTTACTCGGCGGTGCACTCTGGAAACACCATATATTTT. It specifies CASSYSAVHSGNTIYF.

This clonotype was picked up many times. The CDR3 reads CASRASSGSYEQYF. The CDR3 DNA reads TGTGCCAGCAGGGCGTCTAGCGGTTCCTACGAGCAGTACTTC. The J gene is TRBJ2-7, the V gene TRBV7-9; TRBD2 matches at 7 bases. Germline V gene lookup returns CDR1 SEHNR and CDR2 FQNEAQ (reference sequence). CDR3 size: 14 residues. With 6 bases clipped from V and 1 base from J, the junction kept 6 bases outside the gene matches.

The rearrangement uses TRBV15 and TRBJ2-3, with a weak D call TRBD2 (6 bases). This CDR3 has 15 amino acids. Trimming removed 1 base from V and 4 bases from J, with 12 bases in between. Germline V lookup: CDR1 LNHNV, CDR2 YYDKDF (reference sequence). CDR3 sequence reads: CATSRGRREADTQYF. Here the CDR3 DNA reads TGTGCCACCAGCAGAGGGAGGAGGGAAGCAGATACGCAGTATTTT.

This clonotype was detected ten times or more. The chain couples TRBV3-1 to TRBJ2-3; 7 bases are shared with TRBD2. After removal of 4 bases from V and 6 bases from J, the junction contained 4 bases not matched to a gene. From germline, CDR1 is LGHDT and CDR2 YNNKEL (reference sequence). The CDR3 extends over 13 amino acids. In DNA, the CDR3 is TGTGCCAGCAGCCCCGAACTAGCGGATACGCAGTATTTT. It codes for CASSPELADTQYF.

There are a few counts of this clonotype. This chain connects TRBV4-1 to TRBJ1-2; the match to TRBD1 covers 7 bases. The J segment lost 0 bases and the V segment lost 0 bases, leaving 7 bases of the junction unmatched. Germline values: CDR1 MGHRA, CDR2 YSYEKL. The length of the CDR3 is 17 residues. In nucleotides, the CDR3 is TGCGCCAGCAGCCAAGATAAACAGGGGACCGCTAACTATGGCTACACCTTC. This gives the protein CASSQDKQGTANYGYTF.

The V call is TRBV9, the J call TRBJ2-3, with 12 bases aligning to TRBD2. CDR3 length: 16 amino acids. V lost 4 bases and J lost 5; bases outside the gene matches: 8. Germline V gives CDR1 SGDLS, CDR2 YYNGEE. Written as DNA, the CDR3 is TGTGCCAGCAGCCCGAGACTAGCGGGAGTCAGAGATACGCAGTATTTT. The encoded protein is CASSPRLAGVRDTQYF.

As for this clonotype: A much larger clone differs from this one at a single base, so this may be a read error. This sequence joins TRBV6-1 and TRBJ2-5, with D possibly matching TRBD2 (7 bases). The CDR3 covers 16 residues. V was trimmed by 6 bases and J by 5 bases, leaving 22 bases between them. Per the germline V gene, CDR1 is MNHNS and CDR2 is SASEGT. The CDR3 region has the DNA TGTGCCAGCAGCCCGGGGAGGGGGGCGCGACCGGAGACCCAGTACTTC. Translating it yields CASSPGRGARPETQYF.

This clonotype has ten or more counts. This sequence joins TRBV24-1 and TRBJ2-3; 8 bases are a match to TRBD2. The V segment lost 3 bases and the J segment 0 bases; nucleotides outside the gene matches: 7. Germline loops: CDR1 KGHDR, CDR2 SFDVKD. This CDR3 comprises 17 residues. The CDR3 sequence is CATSDLRSSGSTDTQYF. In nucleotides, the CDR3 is TGTGCCACCAGTGATCTGAGGTCTAGCGGGAGCACAGATACGCAGTATTTT.

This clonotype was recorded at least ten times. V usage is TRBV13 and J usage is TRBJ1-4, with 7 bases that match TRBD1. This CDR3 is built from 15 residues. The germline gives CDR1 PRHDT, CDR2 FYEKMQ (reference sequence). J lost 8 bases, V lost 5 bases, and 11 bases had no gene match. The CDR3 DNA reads TGTGCCAGCAGCGAGGGGACAGAGGAGGAAGAAAAACTGTTTTTT. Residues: CASSEGTEEEEKLFF.

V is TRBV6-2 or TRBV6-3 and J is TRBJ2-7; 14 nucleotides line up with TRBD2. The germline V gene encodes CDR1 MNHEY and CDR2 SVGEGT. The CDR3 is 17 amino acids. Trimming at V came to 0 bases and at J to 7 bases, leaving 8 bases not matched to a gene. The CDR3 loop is CASSYSGLAGVHREQYF. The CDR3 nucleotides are TGTGCCAGCAGTTACTCGGGACTAGCGGGAGTCCACCGGGAGCAGTACTTC.

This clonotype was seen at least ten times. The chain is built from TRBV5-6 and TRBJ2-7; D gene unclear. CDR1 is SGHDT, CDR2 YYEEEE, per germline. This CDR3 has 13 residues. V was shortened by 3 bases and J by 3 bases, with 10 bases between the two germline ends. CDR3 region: CASSSDSDYEQYF. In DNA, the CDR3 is TGTGCCAGCAGCTCAGACTCTGACTACGAGCAGTACTTC.

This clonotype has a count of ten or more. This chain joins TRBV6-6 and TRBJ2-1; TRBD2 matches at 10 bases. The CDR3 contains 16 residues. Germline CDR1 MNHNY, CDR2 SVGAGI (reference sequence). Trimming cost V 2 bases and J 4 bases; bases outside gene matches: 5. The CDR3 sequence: CASSYGTSERYNEQFF. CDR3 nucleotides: TGTGCCAGCAGTTACGGGACTAGCGAGCGGTACAATGAGCAGTTCTTC.

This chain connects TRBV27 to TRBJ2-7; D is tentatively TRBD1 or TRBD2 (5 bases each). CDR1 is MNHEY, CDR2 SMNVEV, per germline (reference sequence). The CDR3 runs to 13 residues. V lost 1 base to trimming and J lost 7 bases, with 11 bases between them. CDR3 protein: CASSLWRWGEQYF. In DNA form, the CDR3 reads TGTGCCAGCAGTTTATGGCGATGGGGGGAGCAGTACTTC.

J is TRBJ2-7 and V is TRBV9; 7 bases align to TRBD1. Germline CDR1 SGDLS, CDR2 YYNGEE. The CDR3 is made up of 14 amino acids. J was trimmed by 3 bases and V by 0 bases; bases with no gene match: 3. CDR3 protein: CASSVGAGGYEQYF. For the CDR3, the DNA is TGTGCCAGCAGCGTAGGAGCAGGGGGCTACGAGCAGTACTTC.

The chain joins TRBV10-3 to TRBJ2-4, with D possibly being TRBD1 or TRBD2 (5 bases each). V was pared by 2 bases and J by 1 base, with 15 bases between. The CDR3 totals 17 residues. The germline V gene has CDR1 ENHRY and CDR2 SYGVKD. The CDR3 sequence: CAISETAGTAAKNIQYF. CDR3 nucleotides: TGTGCCATCAGTGAGACCGCCGGGACGGCCGCCAAAAACATTCAGTACTTC.

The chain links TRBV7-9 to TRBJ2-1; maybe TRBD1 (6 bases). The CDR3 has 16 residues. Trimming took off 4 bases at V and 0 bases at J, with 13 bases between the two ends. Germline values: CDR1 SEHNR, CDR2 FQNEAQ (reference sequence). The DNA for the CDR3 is TGTGCCAGCAGCTGGCCCCGGGACAACTCCTACAATGAGCAGTTCTTC. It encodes CASSWPRDNSYNEQFF.

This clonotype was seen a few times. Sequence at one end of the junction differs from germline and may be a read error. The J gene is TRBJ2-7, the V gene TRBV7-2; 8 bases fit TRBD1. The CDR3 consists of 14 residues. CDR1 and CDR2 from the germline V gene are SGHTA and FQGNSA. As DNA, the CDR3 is TGTGCCGGCAGCTCCCGGGACAGGACCTACGAGCAGTACTTC. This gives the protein CAGSSRDRTYEQYF. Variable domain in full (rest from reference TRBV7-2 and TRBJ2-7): GAGVSQSPSNKVTEKGKDVELRCDPISGHTALYWYRQSLGQGLEFLIYFQGNSAPDKSGLPSDRFSAERTGGSVSTLTIQRTQQEDSAVYLCAGSSRDRTYEQYFGPGTRLTVT.

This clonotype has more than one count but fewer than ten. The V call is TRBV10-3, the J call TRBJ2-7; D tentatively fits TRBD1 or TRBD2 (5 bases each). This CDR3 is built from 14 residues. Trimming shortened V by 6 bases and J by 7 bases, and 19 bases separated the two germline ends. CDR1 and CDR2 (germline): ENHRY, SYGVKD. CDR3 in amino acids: CAIRPGRGDAEQYF. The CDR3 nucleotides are TGTGCCATCAGACCGGGACGTGGGGATGCGGAGCAGTACTTC.

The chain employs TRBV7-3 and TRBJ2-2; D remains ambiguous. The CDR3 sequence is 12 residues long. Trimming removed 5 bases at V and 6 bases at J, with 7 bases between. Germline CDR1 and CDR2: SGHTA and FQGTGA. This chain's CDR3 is CASSRVAGELFF. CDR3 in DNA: TGTGCCAGCAGCCGAGTGGCCGGGGAGCTGTTTTTT.

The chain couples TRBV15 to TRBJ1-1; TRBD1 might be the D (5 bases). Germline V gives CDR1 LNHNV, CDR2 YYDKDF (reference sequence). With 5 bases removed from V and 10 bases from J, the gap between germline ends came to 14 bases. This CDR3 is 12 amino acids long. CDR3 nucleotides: TGTGCCACCAGCGGGGGACTAAGGTCAGCTTTCTTT. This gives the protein CATSGGLRSAFF.

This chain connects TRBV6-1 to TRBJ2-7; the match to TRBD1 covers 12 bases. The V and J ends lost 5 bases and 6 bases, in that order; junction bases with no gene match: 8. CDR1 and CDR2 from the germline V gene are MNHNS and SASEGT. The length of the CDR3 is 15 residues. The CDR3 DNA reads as TGTGCCAGCAGTTATTGGGGACAGGGGGCTTTCGAGCAGTACTTC. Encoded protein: CASSYWGQGAFEQYF.

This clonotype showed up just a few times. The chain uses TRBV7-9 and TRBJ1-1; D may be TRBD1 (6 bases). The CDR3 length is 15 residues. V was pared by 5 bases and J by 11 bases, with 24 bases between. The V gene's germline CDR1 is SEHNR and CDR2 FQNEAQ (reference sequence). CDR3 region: CASSRGTTINNEAFF. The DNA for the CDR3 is TGTGCCAGCAGCAGAGGGACAACTATTAATAATGAGGCTTTCTTT.

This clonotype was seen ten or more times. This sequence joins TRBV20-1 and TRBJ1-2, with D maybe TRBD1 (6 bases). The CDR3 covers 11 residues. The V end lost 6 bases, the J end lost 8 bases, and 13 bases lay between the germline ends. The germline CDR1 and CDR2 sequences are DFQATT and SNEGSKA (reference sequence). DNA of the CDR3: TGCAGTGCGACTACAGGGAGAGGCTACACCTTC. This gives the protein CSATTGRGYTF.

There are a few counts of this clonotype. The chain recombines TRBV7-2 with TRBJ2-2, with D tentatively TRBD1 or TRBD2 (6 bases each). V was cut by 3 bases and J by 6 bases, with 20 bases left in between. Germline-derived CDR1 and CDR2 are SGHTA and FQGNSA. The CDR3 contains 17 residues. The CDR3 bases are TGTGCCAGCAGCTTGCCCGGGACTCCAAAGGGGGCCGGGGAGCTGTTTTTT. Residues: CASSLPGTPKGAGELFF.

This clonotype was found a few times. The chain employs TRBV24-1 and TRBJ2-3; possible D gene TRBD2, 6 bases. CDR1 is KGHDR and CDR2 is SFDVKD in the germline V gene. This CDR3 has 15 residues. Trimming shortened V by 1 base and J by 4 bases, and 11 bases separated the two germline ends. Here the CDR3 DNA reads TGTGCCACCAGTGATTTATGGAGGGGTTCAGATACGCAGTATTTT. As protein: CATSDLWRGSDTQYF.

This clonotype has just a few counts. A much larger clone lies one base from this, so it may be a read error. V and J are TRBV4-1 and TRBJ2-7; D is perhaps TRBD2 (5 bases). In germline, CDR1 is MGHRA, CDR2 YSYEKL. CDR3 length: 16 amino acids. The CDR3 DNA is TGCGCCAGCAGCCCTATCCATTCGGGGAGCTCCTACGAGCAGCACTTC. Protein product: CASSPIHSGSSYEQHF.

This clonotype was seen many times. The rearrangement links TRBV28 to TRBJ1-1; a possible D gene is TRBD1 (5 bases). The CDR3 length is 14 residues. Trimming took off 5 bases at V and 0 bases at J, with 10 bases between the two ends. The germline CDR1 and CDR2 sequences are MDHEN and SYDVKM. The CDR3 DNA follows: TGTGCCAGCAGTGACAGCTCCGTGAACACTGAAGCTTTCTTT. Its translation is CASSDSSVNTEAFF.